The sequence of this T cell receptor (beta chain) was determined in a study of cytomegalovirus exposure and HLA in healthy donors (dated by TCRdb to about 2017). As for the study more broadly: According to an earlier analysis of around 600 of the donors, 150 million to 200 million T cells yielded roughly 110 million unique TCR beta sequences and more than 250 Gb of sequence data. Besides the first cohort of 666 subjects, a separate validation cohort made up of roughly 130 different subjects was used. Alongside the repertoire data, information on donor age, sex, ethnicity and CMV serostatus was compiled. Both class I and class II loci were covered by HLA typing, at four-digit resolution. In an earlier analysis of 500 to 650 of the donors, high-throughput TCR beta sequencing was used to judge whether each TCR beta V gene segment behaved as functional or pseudogenic. Every discovery cohort repertoire had been produced on one sequencing platform. Roughly 310 gigabases of sequencing data and 70 million to 100 million unique TCR sequences were included in an early release covering under 650 HLA-typed donors. A later analysis re-analyzed previously published TCR beta repertoires from 666 donors and added high-resolution HLA genotyping to study TCR occurrence patterns. Genome-wide SNP genotypes for about 60% of the roughly 700 donors were used in a later genetic analysis, which treated that subset as a discovery cohort. Rather than drawing on any new phenotypic data, the later analysis identified candidate immune exposures from TCR beta sequences and the way those sequences occurred across donors. Because of strong linkage in the cohort, roughly 5 DR-DQ haplotypes were treated as single units for association and clustering. Using immunosequencing, the study profiled T cell repertoires from approximately 700 subjects and related those repertoires to cytomegalovirus serostatus. To predict cytomegalovirus infection status, the study combined high-throughput TCR immunosequencing, statistical association of individual TCRs with disease status, and machine learning. Of the 300 to 500 genotyped donors, more than 75% were placed in the genetic ancestry cluster associated with self-reported Caucasian donors. The study aimed to test whether signatures of past pathogen exposure could be identified by cataloging public T cell receptors. Typing coverage differed by locus: A, B, C, DRB1 and DQB1 were typed in roughly 620-640 donors, DQA1 in about 500, DPA1 in approximately 610, and DPB1 in approximately 450. Among around 400 genotyped donors of the cohort, an average of around 240,000 unique TCR beta nucleotide sequences was sequenced per donor, of which 15% to 20% were non-productive.

Between the V and J ends, shortened by 5 bases and 0 bases respectively, the junction contains 11 bases. The CDR3 spans 15 residues, from the cysteine through the phenylalanine. Just the 45-base CDR3 DNA is kept, in frame starting at base 1. The germline V gene sets CDR1 to SGHTA and CDR2 to FQGNSA. The library was produced with the immunoSEQ multiplex PCR assay. For the multiplex PCR, a mixture combining 60 forward primers for TCR Vbeta segments and 13 reverse primers for TCR Jbeta segments was used. A multiplex PCR assay on genomic DNA amplified the CDR3 region of rearranged TCR beta genes. Amplified TCR beta libraries were sequenced as 87-base-pair reads on the Illumina HiSeq System. In the source study's methods: A later analysis tallied roughly 76 million unique TCR beta chains across the 600 to 700 repertoires, and about 12 million of those chains were shared by two or more donors. A nearest-neighbor algorithm error-corrected the raw reads and collapsed the reads into unique sequences, merging closely related sequences to remove PCR and sequencing errors. V, D and J gene segments were assigned by aligning CDR3 sequences to IMGT reference sequences. Each retained sequence needed at least a six-nucleotide match to both a V gene segment and a J gene segment. Rearrangements were called productive when the CDR3 lacked stop codons and stayed in frame with V and J; all others were non-productive. Following IMGT convention, CDR3 was defined as the stretch from the second conserved V-encoded cysteine up to the conserved J-encoded phenylalanine. The earlier analysis of about 560 of the donors excluded any sequence lacking an unambiguous match to a single V gene segment. In an earlier analysis of 450 to 750 of the donors, a V segment was called functional when productive rearrangements were above 56.7%, and segregating when the standard deviation between donors exceeded 5%. A statistical classification framework was built for diagnosing cytomegalovirus status from the catalog of TCR beta chain sequences. In a later analysis, TCR nucleotide sequences were compared against IMGT/GENE-DB human TR gene sequences so that V and J genes could be assigned. Using the TCRdist pipeline, a later analysis assigned CDR3 sequences along with most-parsimonious VDJ recombination scenarios. In a later analysis, every TCR beta chain was defined by the combination of its CDR3 amino acid sequence and its V-gene family, and reads without a unique V-gene family were dropped. As a way to deal with suspected cross-contamination and a sequencing artifact, a later analysis dropped roughly 600 nucleotide sequences that were highly shared and had low generation probability. In a later analysis, a clonal expansion index for each public chain was calculated from normalized within-repertoire ranks of inferred template counts. Generation probabilities in a later analysis came from a VDJ recombination model fitted to out-of-frame rearrangements, and those results were checked against IGoR. A later analysis scored TCR-TCR, TCR-HLA and TCR-CMV co-occurrence with hypergeometric tests, applying a repertoire-size bias correction to TCR pairs. In a later analysis, false discovery rates were estimated by permuting HLA or CMV assignments 20 times. In a later analysis, co-occurring TCRs were grouped with DBSCAN, and TCRdist sequence similarity was added when clustering was performed within HLA-allele-positive subsets. Co-occurrence clustering excluded repertoires with fewer than 30,000 or more than 120,000 public chains, plus five with anomalous nucleotide sharing. This is the immuneACCESS table as TCRdb keeps it, with only in-frame sequences that have V and J called. A part of the clones is gone; compared with another copy, unresolved V genes explain less than half, and the rest is unexplained. D and trimming come from the DNA, and the V and J calls and clone size come from that table. In this sample the table shows about 190,000 clones, roughly 80% of which occur a single time. The ten largest clones capture approximately 6.3% of the sample.

What the study reported, not specific to this receptor: Because some donors lacked HLA typing at each locus, the association tests relied only on the typed subset. Roughly uniform sequencing depth across donors was assumed in presence/absence analyses, although this assumption may not hold. Across donors, most TCR sequences were observed very rarely, whereas some public TCRs were present in many individuals. A further reported finding was that TCR beta sequences accurately predicted the HLA-A and HLA-B alleles for most subjects in the first cohort. A later analysis reported that several top co-occurrence clusters appeared linked to parvovirus B19, influenza, CMV and Epstein-Barr virus. In a later analysis, most CMV-associated TCR beta chains were found to appear HLA-restricted, with HLA associations seemingly driven largely by CMV exposure. In a later genetic analysis, fewer N-insertions in productive TCRs were reported among donors in an Asian-associated ancestry cluster than the roughly 670-donor mean. CMV serostatus was the only immune exposure information available for the cohort. According to a later analysis, TCR association rates differed among HLA loci, with DRB1 alleles showing the most associated TCRs and HLA-C alleles showing the fewest. This cohort had only TCR beta chains sequenced, and the lack of alpha or paired-chain data limited which features could be detected. A later analysis found that HLA-associated TCR beta chains were more clonally expanded and had lower generation probabilities than equally common non-associated chains. Because counts were too low, roughly 17 rarely observed V segments, including chromosome 9 orphons, were left out of the earlier analysis of 587 of the donors. When HLA alleles, especially DR and DQ, strongly co-occurred, attributing TCR associations to individual alleles was difficult. In an earlier analysis of about 550 of the donors, most TCR beta V segments were observed in productive rearrangements about 87% or about 30% of the time, broadly matching IMGT annotations. The classifier was reported to diagnose cytomegalovirus status with high specificity and sensitivity in both the original and validation cohorts. The study listed around 160 TCR beta chains as associated with cytomegalovirus. Some IMGT-functional V segments, including TRBV6-2 and TRBV6-3, could not be told apart with the 87-base-pair reads, so those segments were excluded. A cluster of highly shared sequence variants was judged likely to represent a technical artifact of the sequencing pipeline. It was suggested by the authors that the approach could potentially be generalized to other disease states and immunological phenotypes. Linkage disequilibrium might explain the correlated functional status among segregating V segments, but an unknown experimental factor could not be ruled out. A later genetic analysis associated a missense DCLRE1C variant with V-gene and J-gene trimming of TCR beta chains, and an independent cohort replicated the association. In vitro tests confirmed that three of the cytomegalovirus-associated TCR beta chains recognize cytomegalovirus antigens. In a later analysis, around 17,000 TCR beta sequences were associated with specific HLA alleles at a false discovery rate of 0.05.

Points on this clone: Its antigen is unknown. Per-base qualities were not stored, and no clone one base away is much larger.

The cohort consisted of hundreds of healthy bone marrow donors. At the time of sampling, every cohort member was nominally healthy, though immune exposures that went unrecorded were likely present. The donor was CMV seropositive and was included in the group of 289 seropositive cohort members. Every donor gave a peripheral blood sample, and the peripheral blood mononuclear cells from that sample were used for TCR beta sequencing. Genomic DNA was extracted from the blood cell samples with the Qiagen DNeasy Blood Extraction Kit. Sequencing was carried out using PBMCs. The sequence came from a man aged 35-49 years in good health and CMV-seropositive. The chain is encoded by TRBV7-2 joined to TRBJ1-5; the best D guess is TRBD1, with 6 bases matching. The CDR3 reads as follows: CASSQGQISNQPQHF. The nucleotide sequence reads as follows: TGTGCCAGCAGCCAAGGACAGATTAGCAATCAGCCCCAGCATTTT. Outside the CDR3, residues come from the reference TRBV7-2 and TRBJ1-5 proteins, so the full variable domain is: GAGVSQSPSNKVTEKGKDVELRCDPISGHTALYWYRQSLGQGLEFLIYFQGNSAPDKSGLPSDRFSAERTGGSVSTLTIQRTQQEDSAVYLCASSQGQISNQPQHFGDGTRLSIL.